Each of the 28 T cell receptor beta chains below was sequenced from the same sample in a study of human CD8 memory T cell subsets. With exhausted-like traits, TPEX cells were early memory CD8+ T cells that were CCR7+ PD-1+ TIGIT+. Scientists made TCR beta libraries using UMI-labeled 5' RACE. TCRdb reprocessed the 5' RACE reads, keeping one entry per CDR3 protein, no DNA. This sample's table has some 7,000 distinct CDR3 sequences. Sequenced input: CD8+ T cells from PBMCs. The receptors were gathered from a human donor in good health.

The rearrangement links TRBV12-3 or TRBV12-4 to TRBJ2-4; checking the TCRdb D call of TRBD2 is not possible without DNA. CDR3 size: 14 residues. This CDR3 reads CASSGLAGKNIQYF.

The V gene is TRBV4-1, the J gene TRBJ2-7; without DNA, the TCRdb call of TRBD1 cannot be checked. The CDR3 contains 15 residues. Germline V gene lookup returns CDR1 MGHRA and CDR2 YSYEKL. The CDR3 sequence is CASSPRWDSVAEQYF.

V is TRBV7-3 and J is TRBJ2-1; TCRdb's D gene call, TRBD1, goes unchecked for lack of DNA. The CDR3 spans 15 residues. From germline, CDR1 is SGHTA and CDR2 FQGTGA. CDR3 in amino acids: CASSLGQGGYYEQFF.

CDR3 protein: CASSTYSNQPQHF. This chain uses TRBV27 with TRBJ1-5. The CDR3 is made up of 13 amino acids. Germline loops: CDR1 MNHEY, CDR2 SMNVEV (reference sequence).

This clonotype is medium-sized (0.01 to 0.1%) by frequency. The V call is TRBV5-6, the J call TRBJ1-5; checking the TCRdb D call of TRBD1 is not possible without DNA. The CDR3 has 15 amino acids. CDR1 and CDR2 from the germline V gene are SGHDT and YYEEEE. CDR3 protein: CASSLGTVSNQPQHF. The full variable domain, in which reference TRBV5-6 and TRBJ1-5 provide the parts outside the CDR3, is DAGVTQSPTHLIKTRGQQVTLRCSPKSGHDTVSWYQQALGQGPQFIFQYYEEEERQRGNFPDRFSGHQFPNYSSELNVNALLLGDSALYLCASSLGTVSNQPQHFGDGTRLSIL.

The CDR3: CASSPHTEAFF. V gene TRBV7-9 combines with J gene TRBJ1-1. The CDR3 sequence is 11 residues long. Germline-derived CDR1 and CDR2 are SEHNR and FQNEAQ (reference sequence).

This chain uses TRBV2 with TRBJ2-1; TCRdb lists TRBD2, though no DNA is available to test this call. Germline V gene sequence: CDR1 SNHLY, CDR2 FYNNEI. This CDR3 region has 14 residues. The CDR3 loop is CASSAASGYNEQFF.

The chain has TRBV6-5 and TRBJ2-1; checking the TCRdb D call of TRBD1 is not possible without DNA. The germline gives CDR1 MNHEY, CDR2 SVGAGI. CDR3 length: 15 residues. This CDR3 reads CASRPLYGSYNEQFF.

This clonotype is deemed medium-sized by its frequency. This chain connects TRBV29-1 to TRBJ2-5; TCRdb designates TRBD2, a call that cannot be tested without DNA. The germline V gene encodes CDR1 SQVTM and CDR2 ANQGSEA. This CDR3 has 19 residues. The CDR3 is CSVEDPTMGERAYQETQYF.

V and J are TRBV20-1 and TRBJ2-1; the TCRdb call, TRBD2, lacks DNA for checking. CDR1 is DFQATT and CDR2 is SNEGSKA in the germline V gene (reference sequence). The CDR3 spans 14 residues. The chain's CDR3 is CSAVAGGTYNEQFF.

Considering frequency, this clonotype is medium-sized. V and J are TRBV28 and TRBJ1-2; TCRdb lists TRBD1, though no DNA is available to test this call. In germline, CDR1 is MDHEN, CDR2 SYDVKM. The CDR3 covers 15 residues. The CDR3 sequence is CASSIRGGLTAGYTF.

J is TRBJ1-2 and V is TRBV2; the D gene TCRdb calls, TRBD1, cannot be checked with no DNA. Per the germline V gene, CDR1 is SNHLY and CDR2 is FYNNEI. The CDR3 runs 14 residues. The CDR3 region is CASTDPGQDYGYTF.

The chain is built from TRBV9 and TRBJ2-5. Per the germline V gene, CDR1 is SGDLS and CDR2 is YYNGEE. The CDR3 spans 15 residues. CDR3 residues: CASSVTPMGQETQYF.

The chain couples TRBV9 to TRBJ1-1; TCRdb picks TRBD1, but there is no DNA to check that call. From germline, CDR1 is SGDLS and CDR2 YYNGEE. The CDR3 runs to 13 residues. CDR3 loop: CASSVGGDTEAFF. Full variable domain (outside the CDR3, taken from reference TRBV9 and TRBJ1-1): DSGVTQTPKHLITATGQRVTLRCSPRSGDLSVYWYQQSLDQGLQFLIQYYNGEERAKGNILERFSAQQFPDLHSELNLSSLELGDSALYFCASSVGGDTEAFFGQGTRLTVV.

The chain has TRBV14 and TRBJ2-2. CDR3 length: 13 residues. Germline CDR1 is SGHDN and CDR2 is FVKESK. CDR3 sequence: CASSPFVSGELFF.

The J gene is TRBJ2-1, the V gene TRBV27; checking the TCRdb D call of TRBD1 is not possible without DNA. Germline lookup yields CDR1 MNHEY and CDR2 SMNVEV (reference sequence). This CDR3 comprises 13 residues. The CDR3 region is CASSRGDYNEQFF.

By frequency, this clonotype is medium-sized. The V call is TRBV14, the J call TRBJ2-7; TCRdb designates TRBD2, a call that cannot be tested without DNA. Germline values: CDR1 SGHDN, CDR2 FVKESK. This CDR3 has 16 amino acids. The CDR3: CASSQASSAGYYEQYF. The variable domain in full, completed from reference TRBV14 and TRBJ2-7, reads EAGVTQFPSHSVIEKGQTVTLRCDPISGHDNLYWYRRVMGKEIKFLLHFVKESKQDESGMPNNRFLAERTGGTYSTLKVQPAELEDSGVYFCASSQASSAGYYEQYFGPGTRLTVT.

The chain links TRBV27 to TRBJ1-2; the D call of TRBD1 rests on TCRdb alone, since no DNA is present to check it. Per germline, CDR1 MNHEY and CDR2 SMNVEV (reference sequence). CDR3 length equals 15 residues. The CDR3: CASSPSIVKGDGYTF.

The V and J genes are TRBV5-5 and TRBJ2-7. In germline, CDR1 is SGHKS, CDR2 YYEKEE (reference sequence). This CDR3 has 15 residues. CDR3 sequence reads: CASSLVQGAGHEQYF.

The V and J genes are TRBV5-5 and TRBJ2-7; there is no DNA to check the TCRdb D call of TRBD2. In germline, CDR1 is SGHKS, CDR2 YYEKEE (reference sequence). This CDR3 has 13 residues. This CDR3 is CASSLEADYEQYF.

CDR3 protein: CASSPGQVYEQYF. V gene TRBV28 combines with J gene TRBJ2-7; TCRdb returns TRBD1, unconfirmable since there is no DNA. This CDR3 contains 13 residues. The germline gives CDR1 MDHEN, CDR2 SYDVKM.

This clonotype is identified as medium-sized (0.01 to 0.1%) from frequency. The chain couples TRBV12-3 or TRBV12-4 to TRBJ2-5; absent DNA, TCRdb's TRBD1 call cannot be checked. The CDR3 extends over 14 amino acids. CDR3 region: CASSSQGPGETQYF.

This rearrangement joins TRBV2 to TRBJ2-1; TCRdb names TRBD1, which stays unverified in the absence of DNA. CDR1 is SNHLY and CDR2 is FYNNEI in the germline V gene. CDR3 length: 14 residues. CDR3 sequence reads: CASMGTAKFGEQFF.

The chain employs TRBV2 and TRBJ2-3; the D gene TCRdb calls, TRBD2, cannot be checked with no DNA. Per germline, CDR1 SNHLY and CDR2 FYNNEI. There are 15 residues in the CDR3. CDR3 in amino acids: CASMTSGMFTDTQYF.

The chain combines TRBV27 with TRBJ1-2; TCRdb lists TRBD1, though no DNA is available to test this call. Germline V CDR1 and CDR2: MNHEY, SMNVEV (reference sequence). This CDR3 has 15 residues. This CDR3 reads CASSSTGLLNYGYTF.

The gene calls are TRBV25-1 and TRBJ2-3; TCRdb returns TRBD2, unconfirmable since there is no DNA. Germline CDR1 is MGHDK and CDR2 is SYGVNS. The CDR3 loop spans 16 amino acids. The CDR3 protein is CARAPAGGRGADTQYF.

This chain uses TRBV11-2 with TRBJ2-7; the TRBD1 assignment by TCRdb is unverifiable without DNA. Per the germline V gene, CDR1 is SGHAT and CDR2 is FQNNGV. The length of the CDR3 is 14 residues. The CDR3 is CASSQGTGFYEQYF. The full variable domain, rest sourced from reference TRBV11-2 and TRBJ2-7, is EAGVAQSPRYKIIEKRQSVAFWCNPISGHATLYWYQQILGQGPKLLIQFQNNGVVDDSQLPKDRFSAERLKGVDSTLKIQPAKLEDSAVYLCASSQGTGFYEQYFGPGTRLTVT.

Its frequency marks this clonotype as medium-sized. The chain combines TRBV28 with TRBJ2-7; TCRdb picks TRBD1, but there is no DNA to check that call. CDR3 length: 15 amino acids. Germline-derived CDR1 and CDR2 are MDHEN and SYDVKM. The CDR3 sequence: CASSFGTGDAYEQYF.